The 14 T cell receptor beta chains listed next were all sequenced from one sample in a study of blood T cell repertoires in COVID-19. Some clones are missing from TCRdb's copy, which holds only in-frame ones; the method was immunoSEQ multiplex PCR. The sample has approximately 250,000 clones; about 86% are singletons. The sequenced sample consisted of PBMCs or T cells enriched from blood (not recorded which). These receptors were obtained from a man aged 25 to 40 with acute COVID-19.

The CDR3 DNA reads as TGTGCCAGCAGCTCCAGTGGGCAGGGGCTCACCTACGAGCAGTACGTC. Protein: CASSSSGQGLTYEQYV. V and J are TRBV11-1 and TRBJ2-7, with D tentatively TRBD1 (6 bases). The CDR3 contains 16 residues. With 4 bases removed from V and 2 bases from J, the gap between germline ends came to 18 bases. Per the germline V gene, CDR1 is SGHAT and CDR2 is FQDESV (reference sequence).

The gene calls are TRBV12-5 and TRBJ1-5; D is perhaps TRBD1 (6 bases). With 2 bases removed from V and 2 bases from J, the gap between germline ends came to 10 bases. Germline CDR1 and CDR2: LGHNT and FRNRAP. This CDR3 region has 15 residues. The CDR3 DNA is TGTGCTAGTGGTTTGACAGGGATGGGCAATCAGCCCCAGCATTTT. It codes for CASGLTGMGNQPQHF.

The chain joins TRBV29-1 to TRBJ2-1, with D unclear. V lost 7 bases, J lost 9 bases, and 13 bases lay in between. The germline gives CDR1 SQVTM, CDR2 ANQGSEA. The CDR3 has 11 residues. This chain's CDR3 is CSAVPVGEQFF. The CDR3 nucleotides are TGCAGCGCTGTACCGGTTGGTGAGCAGTTCTTC.

The chain uses TRBV25-1 and TRBJ2-7; 8 nucleotides line up with TRBD1. CDR3 length: 16 amino acids. Trimming at V came to 6 bases and at J to 4 bases, leaving 14 bases not matched to a gene. Germline values: CDR1 MGHDK, CDR2 SYGVNS. In DNA, the CDR3 is TGTGCCAGCAGAAGAAGGGACAGGCGTCGGTCGTACGAGCAGTACGTC. It specifies CASRRRDRRRSYEQYV.

V is TRBV12-3 or TRBV12-4 and J is TRBJ2-1, with D unresolved. V dropped 7 bases and J dropped 6 bases, with 7 bases sitting between them. This CDR3 is built from 11 residues. CDR3 DNA: TGTGCCAGCACGAGCACCAATGAGCAGTTCTTC. Encoded protein: CASTSTNEQFF.

The chain recombines TRBV4-1 with TRBJ2-1, with 11 positions matching TRBD2. This CDR3 contains 17 residues. Germline V gene sequence: CDR1 MGHRA, CDR2 YSYEKL. V shed 1 base, J shed 8 bases, and the junction held 10 bases outside the gene matches. The CDR3 DNA follows: TGCGCCAGCAGCCAAGCCGGCAGGACTAGCGGGTTCCATGAGCAGTTCTTC. Its translation: CASSQAGRTSGFHEQFF.

The V call is TRBV19, the J call TRBJ2-3, with 14 bases matching TRBD2. In germline, CDR1 is LNHDA, CDR2 SQIVND (reference sequence). This CDR3 has 16 residues. V dropped 3 bases and J dropped 4; count of bases not matched to a gene: 3. In DNA form, the CDR3 reads TGTGCCAGTAGTATTGAGACTAGCGGGGGGGCAGATACGCAGTATTTT. Amino acid sequence: CASSIETSGGADTQYF. Filled out from reference TRBV19 and TRBJ2-3, the complete variable domain reads DGGITQSPKYLFRKEGQNVTLSCEQNLNHDAMYWYRQDPGQGLRLIYYSQIVNDFQKGDIAEGYSVSREKKESFPLTVTSAQKNPTAFYLCASSIETSGGADTQYFGPGTRLTVL.

V usage is TRBV2 and J usage is TRBJ2-1; 12 bases agree with TRBD2. The CDR3 totals 14 residues. The J segment lost 6 bases and the V segment lost 11 bases, leaving 8 bases of the junction unmatched. The germline CDR1 and CDR2 sequences are SNHLY and FYNNEI. CDR3 coding DNA: TGTGCCGGCTGGGAGGGACTAGCGGGCAATGAGCAGTTCTTC. Amino acids: CAGWEGLAGNEQFF.

This clone was counted only a few times. The chain is built from TRBV24-1 and TRBJ2-2; D possibly corresponds to TRBD1 (5 bases). Trimming shortened V by 8 bases and J by 4 bases, and 10 bases separated the two germline ends. This CDR3 contains 13 residues. Germline CDR1 KGHDR, CDR2 SFDVKD. Here the CDR3 DNA reads TGTGCCACCAACCAGGGCAGCACCGGGGAGCTGTTTTTT. Amino acid sequence: CATNQGSTGELFF.

CDR3 in DNA: TGTGCCTGGAGTGTTAGCGGGAGGGGCACCGGGGAGCTGTTTTTT. Translated: CAWSVSGRGTGELFF. The genes are TRBV30 and TRBJ2-2; 11 nucleotides match TRBD2. Unmatched junction bases numbered 1, after V lost 0 bases and J lost 4 bases. This CDR3 spans 15 amino acids. CDR1 and CDR2 from the germline V gene are GTSNPN and SVGIG (reference sequence).

In the case of this clone: One end of the junction varies from germline; a read error may be responsible. CDR3 DNA sequence: TGTGCCAGCAGCTTGGGGACAGGCGGAGAAAAACTGTTTTTT. Translation: CASSLGTGGEKLFF. The rearrangement links TRBV5-1 to TRBJ1-4, with 8 bases lining up with TRBD1. From germline, CDR1 is SGHRS and CDR2 YFSETQ. CDR3 size: 14 residues.

This CDR3 is CASQGVSNTGELFF. In nucleotides, the CDR3 is TGTGCCAGTCAAGGGGTTAGCAACACCGGGGAGCTGTTTTTT. V and J are TRBV19 and TRBJ2-2, with a weak D call TRBD1 (5 bases). Germline values: CDR1 LNHDA, CDR2 SQIVND (reference sequence). The CDR3 covers 14 residues. V gave up 8 bases and J gave up 2 bases, with 12 bases separating them. The whole variable domain, remainder taken from reference TRBV19 and TRBJ2-2, is DGGITQSPKYLFRKEGQNVTLSCEQNLNHDAMYWYRQDPGQGLRLIYYSQIVNDFQKGDIAEGYSVSREKKESFPLTVTSAQKNPTAFYLCASQGVSNTGELFFGEGSRLTVL.

The chain combines TRBV6-1 with TRBJ1-1, with 9 positions matching TRBD1. Trimming removed 4 bases from V and 4 bases from J; junction bases left unmatched: 19. CDR3 length: 19 amino acids. Per germline, CDR1 MNHNS and CDR2 SASEGT. The CDR3: CASSARTGGTGKRVTEAFF. The CDR3 region has the DNA TGTGCCAGCAGTGCAAGGACAGGAGGGACAGGGAAGCGTGTCACTGAAGCTTTCTTT.

Points on this clone: A junction boundary mismatches the germline segment, possibly from a read error. The chain employs TRBV5-1 and TRBJ1-4; weak D call: TRBD1 (5 bases). This CDR3 contains 14 residues. Per germline, CDR1 SGHRS and CDR2 YFSETQ. CDR3 bases: TGTGCCAGCAGCTCCGGGGGACGGGATGAAAAACTGTTTTTT. Amino acids: CASSSGGRDEKLFF.